This TCR beta chain was recovered during a study of blood T cell repertoires in COVID-19. Study-wide context: Collection of acute and convalescent COVID-19 samples took place in the United States, Italy and Spain. Sample material is recorded as cDNA or gDNA derived from T cells, B-cell-depleted T cells, or PBMCs.

Germline assignment: CDR1 SQVTM and CDR2 ANQGSEA. The CDR3 contains 16 residues. Germline trimming cut 3 bases from V and 4 bases from J; bases unmatched to any gene: 14. Original methodology: Amplification with reference gene primers provided the estimates of nucleated cell counts. Assay used: immunoSEQ multiplex PCR; TCRdb lists only in-frame clones, some missing. The V and J calls and the clone size are those of that table, but D and trimming were determined from the DNA. The sample lists about 220,000 clones, less than 90% occurring once. This chain connects TRBV29-1 to TRBJ1-2; the match to TRBD1 covers 7 bases. What was sequenced was peripheral blood. The origin of this receptor is a man in his forties or fifties with active or convalescent COVID-19. The CDR3 region has the DNA TGCAGCGTTGAGACCGGACAGGCCGAGACCATCTATGGCTACACCTTC. It specifies CSVETGQAETIYGYTF. Variable domain in full (rest from reference TRBV29-1 and TRBJ1-2): SAVISQKPSRDICQRGTSLTIQCQVDSQVTMMFWYRQQPGQSLTLIATANQGSEATYESGFVIDKFPISRPNLTFSTLTVSNMSPEDSSIYLCSVETGQAETIYGYTFGSGTRLTVV.